This T cell receptor beta chain originates from a study of blood T cell repertoires in COVID-19. Across the whole study: Acute-phase and convalescent COVID-19 samples originated in the United States, Italy and Spain. In each case, the material was cDNA or gDNA derived from T cells, B-cell-depleted T cells, or PBMCs.

Study processing details: Reference gene primer amplification yielded estimated nucleated cell counts. Here immunoSEQ multiplex PCR was the method, and the copy in TCRdb shows in-frame clones only, minus some. V, J and clone size are taken as reported in that table, and D and trimming were inferred from the DNA itself. The sample holds some 340,000 clones; 85% to 95% are singletons and the top ten take around 4.2%. This clone showed up just once. Germline V lookup: CDR1 LNHDA, CDR2 SQIVND (reference sequence). The CDR3 extends over 17 amino acids. J lost 8 bases, V lost 6 bases, and 10 bases had no gene match.

The chain employs TRBV19 and TRBJ2-1; 16 bases map to TRBD2. What was sequenced was PBMCs or T cells enriched from blood (not recorded which). The sequence derives from a woman younger than 45 who had been exposed to COVID-19. CDR3 sequence reads: CASRRWGLAGGRDEQFF. The DNA of the CDR3 is TGTGCCAGTAGACGATGGGGACTAGCGGGGGGGCGCGATGAGCAGTTCTTC.